This T cell receptor beta chain is from a study of blood T cell repertoires in COVID-19. The wider study: Donors in the United States, Italy and Spain gave samples during acute or convalescent COVID-19. PBMCs, B-cell-depleted T cells, or T cells provided the cDNA or gDNA that made up the material.

Trimming removed 0 bases from V and 5 bases from J, with 15 bases in between. CDR1 SGDLS and CDR2 YYNGEE come from the germline V gene. The length of the CDR3 is 16 residues. Per the original methods: Cell counts per sample came from amplifying reference gene primers. Here immunoSEQ multiplex PCR was the method, and the copy in TCRdb shows in-frame clones only, minus some. V and J calls and clone size are given by that table; D and trimming were obtained from the DNA. The sample lists some 28,000 clones; approximately 76% were seen once. The genes are TRBV9 and TRBJ2-1, with a weak D call TRBD1 (6 bases). Specimen: peripheral blood. This clonotype was obtained from a man aged 65-85 years with acute or convalescent COVID-19. The CDR3 spells CASSVDPGTLHNEQFF. CDR3 nucleotide sequence: TGTGCCAGCAGCGTAGACCCCGGGACATTGCACAATGAGCAGTTCTTC. Supplemented by reference TRBV9 and TRBJ2-1, the full variable domain reads DSGVTQTPKHLITATGQRVTLRCSPRSGDLSVYWYQQSLDQGLQFLIQYYNGEERAKGNILERFSAQQFPDLHSELNLSSLELGDSALYFCASSVDPGTLHNEQFFGPGTRLTVL.